The 6 T cell receptor beta chains reported below all come from one sample, sequenced in a study of shared clonotypes between healthy human individuals. Assay: immunoSEQ multiplex PCR; the TCRdb copy retains only in-frame clones and omits some. The table lists over a million clones, 95% to 97% of them singletons, with 0.95% to 1.5% in the top ten. Sequencing used naive CD4+ T cells sorted from blood. The subset denotes: CD45RA+ positively selected. These TCRs come from a man aged 25-45 years in good health.

This clone was seen once. The V call is TRBV11-2, the J call TRBJ2-7; 7 positions agree with TRBD1. The CDR3 has 17 amino acids. J was trimmed by 0 bases and V by 7 bases; bases with no gene match: 15. The V gene's germline CDR1 is SGHAT and CDR2 FQNNGV. This CDR3 is CASTSVTRTGLSYEQYF. CDR3 nucleotide sequence: TGTGCCAGCACCAGTGTCACCCGGACAGGACTCTCCTACGAGCAGTACTTC.

The V call is TRBV18, the J call TRBJ2-7; D tentatively reads TRBD1 or TRBD2 (6 bases each). The CDR3 covers 16 residues. Germline CDR1 KGHSH, CDR2 LQKENI. Trimming pared 2 bases from V and 3 bases from J, leaving 17 bases between. The CDR3: CASSPYSGGDFYEQYF. CDR3 in DNA: TGTGCCAGCTCACCATACTCCGGGGGCGACTTCTACGAGCAGTACTTC.

The J gene is TRBJ1-2, the V gene TRBV28, with D uncertain. CDR1 and CDR2 (germline): MDHEN, SYDVKM. V shed 5 bases and J shed 1 base, with 8 bases lying between them. The CDR3 is 13 residues long. The CDR3 spells CASSVLGNYGYTF. The DNA of the CDR3 is TGTGCCAGCAGTGTCCTTGGTAACTATGGCTACACCTTC.

V gene TRBV11-3 combines with J gene TRBJ2-1; D is possibly TRBD2 (5 bases). Between the trimmed V and J ends, which lost 6 bases and 8 bases, there was a span of 11 bases. The CDR3 is 12 residues long. CDR1 is SGHNT, CDR2 YENEEA, per germline. The CDR3 DNA reads as TGTGCCAGCAGTACTAGTAGCCATGAGCAGTTCTTC. It yields the protein CASSTSSHEQFF.

The V gene is TRBV7-9, the J gene TRBJ1-4, with D tentatively TRBD1 (5 bases). The CDR3 totals 18 residues. Trimming took 0 bases from V and 8 from J, leaving 22 bases between them. CDR1 is SEHNR and CDR2 is FQNEAQ in the germline V gene (reference sequence). The CDR3 reads CASSLASRTRAEREKLFF. DNA of the CDR3: TGTGCCAGCAGCTTAGCGTCAAGGACACGCGCCGAACGGGAAAAACTGTTTTTT. The whole variable domain, filled in from reference TRBV7-9 and TRBJ1-4, reads DTGVSQNPRHKITKRGQNVTFRCDPISEHNRLYWYRQTLGQGPEFLTYFQNEAQLEKSRLLSDRFSAERPKGSFSTLEIQRTEQGDSAMYLCASSLASRTRAEREKLFFGSGTQLSVL.

The rearrangement links TRBV14 to TRBJ1-4, with D tentatively TRBD1 (5 bases). V lost 4 bases and J 6 bases, leaving 6 bases between the germline ends. The CDR3 loop spans 12 amino acids. The germline CDR1 and CDR2 sequences are SGHDN and FVKESK. This CDR3 reads CASSLQDEKLFF. DNA of the CDR3: TGTGCCAGCAGCCTACAGGATGAAAAACTGTTTTTT. Full variable domain (outside the CDR3, taken from reference TRBV14 and TRBJ1-4): EAGVTQFPSHSVIEKGQTVTLRCDPISGHDNLYWYRRVMGKEIKFLLHFVKESKQDESGMPNNRFLAERTGGTYSTLKVQPAELEDSGVYFCASSLQDEKLFFGSGTQLSVL.